This TCR beta chain is drawn from a study of blood T cell repertoires in COVID-19. Study information: Sample material is recorded as cDNA or gDNA derived from T cells, B-cell-depleted T cells, or PBMCs.

Looked up from germline, CDR1 is SNHLY and CDR2 is FYNNEI. Trimming cost V 8 bases and J 3 bases, with 13 bases left between them. The CDR3 is made up of 13 amino acids. Per the original data handling: Amplification of reference gene primers was used by the study to estimate nucleated cell counts. Assay used: immunoSEQ multiplex PCR; TCRdb lists only in-frame clones, some missing. D and trimming come from the DNA, and the V and J calls and clone size come from that table. This table holds about 300,000 clones, 65% to 90% found once. Participants were aged roughly 18 to 100 years from roughly 26 US areas. Recovered participants had two consecutive negative NP/OP PCR tests, healthcare professional clearance, or symptom resolution.

J is TRBJ1-1 and V is TRBV2, with D unresolved. The sequencing input was PBMCs or T cells enriched from blood (not recorded which). The source of this sequence is a woman aged 18-35 years who had recovered from COVID-19. The CDR3 bases are TGTGCCAGCCGATGGAGTCGGGACACTGAAGCTTTCTTT. Translated, it gives CASRWSRDTEAFF.